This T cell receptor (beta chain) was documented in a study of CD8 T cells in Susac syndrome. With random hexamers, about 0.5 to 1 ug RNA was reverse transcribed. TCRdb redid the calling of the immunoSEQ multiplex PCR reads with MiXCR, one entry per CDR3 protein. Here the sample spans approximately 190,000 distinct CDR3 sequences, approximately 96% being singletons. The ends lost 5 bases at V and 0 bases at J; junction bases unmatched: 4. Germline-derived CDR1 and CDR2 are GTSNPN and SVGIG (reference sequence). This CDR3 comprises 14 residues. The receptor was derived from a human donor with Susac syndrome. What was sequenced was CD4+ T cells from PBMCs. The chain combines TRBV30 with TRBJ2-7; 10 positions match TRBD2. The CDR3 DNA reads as TGTGCCTGGGAGCGGGGGGGCGACTCCTACGAGCAGTACTTC. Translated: CAWERGGDSYEQYF.